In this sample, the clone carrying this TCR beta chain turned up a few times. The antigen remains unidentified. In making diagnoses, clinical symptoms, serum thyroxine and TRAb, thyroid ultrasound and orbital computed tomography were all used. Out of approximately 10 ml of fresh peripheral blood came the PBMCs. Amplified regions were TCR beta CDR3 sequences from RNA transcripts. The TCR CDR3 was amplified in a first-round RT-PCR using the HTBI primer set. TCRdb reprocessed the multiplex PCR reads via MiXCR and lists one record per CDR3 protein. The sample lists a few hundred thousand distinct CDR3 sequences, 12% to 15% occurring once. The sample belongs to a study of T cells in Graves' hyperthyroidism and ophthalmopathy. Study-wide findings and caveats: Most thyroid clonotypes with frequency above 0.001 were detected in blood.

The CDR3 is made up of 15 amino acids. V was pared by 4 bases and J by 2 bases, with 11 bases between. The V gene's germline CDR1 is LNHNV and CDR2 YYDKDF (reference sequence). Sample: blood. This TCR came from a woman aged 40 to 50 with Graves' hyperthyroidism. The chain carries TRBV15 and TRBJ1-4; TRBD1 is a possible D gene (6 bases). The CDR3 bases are TGTGCCACCAGCATCATCAGGGGTACTAATGAAAAACTGTTTTTT. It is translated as CATSIIRGTNEKLFF.